A single T cell receptor (beta chain) is shown here with its context. Its specificity is not known. The sample originates from a study of cytomegalovirus exposure and HLA in healthy donors. Study-wide findings and caveats: There were three CMV-associated chains whose specificity for CMV antigens was confirmed in vitro. Rarity characterized most TCR sequences, yet some public TCRs appeared in many donors.

TCRdb keeps only in-frame clones here, not all; method: immunoSEQ multiplex PCR. Of about 130,000 clones listed, 75% to 90% were seen once; the top ten hold 5.5% to 7%. CDR3 length: 15 residues. Germline V gene sequence: CDR1 MNHEY, CDR2 SMNVEV (reference sequence). J was trimmed by 2 bases and V by 5 bases; bases with no gene match: 2. The chain carries TRBV27 and TRBJ2-1; 11 bases agree with TRBD1. The receptor was derived from a woman in her 30s in good health and CMV-seropositive. The sample comprised PBMCs. Here the CDR3 reads CASSPDRGPYNEQFF. The CDR3 DNA reads TGTGCCAGCAGTCCGGACAGGGGGCCCTACAATGAGCAGTTCTTC.